Listed below are T cell receptor beta chains from one sample, sequenced in a study of cytomegalovirus exposure and HLA in healthy donors. Repertoires were generated with immunoSEQ multiplex PCR, while TCRdb's copy carries only in-frame clones and drops some. Here the sample spans 80,000 or so clones, around 79% being singletons. Sequenced material: PBMCs. Receptors were obtained from a man in his forties in good health and CMV-seronegative. Each CDR3 is given with its conserved first and last residue. D genes are given only for firm matches.

TRBD1,TRBV6-5,NA,CASSYGQGAYEQYF
NA,TRBV29-1,TRBJ1-1,CSVEDRAGVTEAFF
NA,TRBV29-1,TRBJ2-7,CSVEGTRGYGSYEQYF
NA,TRBV2,TRBJ1-1,CASRGSEGNTEAFF
TRBD1,TRBV7-3,TRBJ2-2,CASSQRGGQGTGELLF
NA,TRBV18,TRBJ1-2,CASSPMRQKNYGYTF
TRBD2,TRBV6-1,TRBJ2-7,CASSEVQLAGRDEQYF
NA,TRBV29-1,TRBJ1-1,CSVVAARSTEAFF
NA,TRBV6-5,TRBJ1-6,CASSYSGQSPLHF
TRBD1,TRBV5-6,TRBJ2-4,CASSPRTGFNIQYF
TRBD2,TRBV2,TRBJ2-7,CASSPPSGFSYEQYF
TRBD1,TRBV7-8,TRBJ2-7,CASSLLTGPRSYEQYF
TRBD1,TRBV6-5,TRBJ1-2,CASSYLGGAGGYGYTF
NA,TRBV7-3,TRBJ2-1,CASSLREHNEQFF
TRBD2,TRBV5-8,TRBJ2-4,CASSRTSGSGNIQYF
NA,TRBV5-4,TRBJ2-7,CASSLPGYEQYF
TRBD1,TRBV6-1,TRBJ1-4,CASSEAGGPEKLFF
TRBD2,TRBV4-1,TRBJ2-3,CASSQVGGRGATDTQYF
TRBD1,TRBV4-2,TRBJ1-1,CASSQEGQGAGAFF
NA,TRBV18,TRBJ2-3,CASSPGGDTQYF
NA,TRBV29-1,TRBJ2-7,CSVGGSTSYEQYF
TRBD1,TRBV6-1,TRBJ2-7,CASSNPGQSSYEQYF
NA,TRBV4-3,TRBJ2-1,CASSQGVGEQFF
TRBD1,TRBV7-9,TRBJ1-4,CAFRTGVSTNEKLFF
TRBD2,TRBV27,TRBJ2-1,CASSKTSGRTYNEQFF
TRBD1,TRBV7-2,TRBJ2-7,CASTSPGTGVHEQYF
TRBD2,TRBV4-3,TRBJ2-7,CASSQDSTSGKKISEQYF
TRBD1,TRBV2,TRBJ1-3,CASSGTGGYSGNTIYF
NA,TRBV7-8,TRBJ1-1,CASSSYRGTEAFF
TRBD1,TRBV5-1,NA,CASSYTSGTASYEQYF
NA,TRBV1,TRBJ2-1,CTSSLTGTSWFNEQFF
NA,TRBV27,TRBJ1-3,CASSLSGAGNTIYF
TRBD1,TRBV6-5,TRBJ1-2,CASSYSTGATGYTF
NA,TRBV27,TRBJ1-1,CASSLHRQNTEAFF
TRBD2,TRBV6-1,TRBJ2-5,CASTLSGGGQETQYF
NA,TRBV7-9,TRBJ2-7,CASSSGTYYEQYF
NA,TRBV1,TRBJ2-1,CTSSQLRPNEQFF
NA,TRBV5-8,TRBJ1-5,CASSLDRGKGSNQPQHF
NA,TRBV7-9,TRBJ2-7,CASSSDSSYEQYF
NA,TRBV7-2,TRBJ2-6,CASSYRGQGIGANVLTF
NA,TRBV25-1,TRBJ2-5,CASSDHRGGYQETQYF
TRBD1,TRBV2,TRBJ2-2,CASRPGTGLGELFF
TRBD2,TRBV11-2,TRBJ2-3,CASSPGAGGPDTQYF
TRBD1,TRBV4-2,TRBJ2-7,CASSQDGTGGEQYF
NA,TRBV19,TRBJ2-3,CASSPWTLDTQYF
TRBD1,TRBV9,TRBJ2-7,CASSESQGAGYEQYF
NA,TRBV6-1,TRBJ2-1,CASSLEYNEQFF
NA,TRBV5-4,TRBJ2-1,CASSRGGGFNEQFF
TRBD2,TRBV28,TRBJ2-4,CASSSLAGRDNIQYF
NA,TRBV5-4,TRBJ2-6,CASSLDSRSGANVLTF
TRBD1,TRBV27,TRBJ2-7,CASSSRTGFSYEQYF
NA,TRBV30,TRBJ2-1,CAWSVPRVDNYNEQFF
NA,TRBV28,TRBJ1-2,CASSLSLRSGYTF
NA,TRBV5-8,TRBJ2-5,CASSLGQSVETQYF
NA,TRBV5-1,TRBJ1-2,CASSFNDNRYGYTF
TRBD1,TRBV28,TRBJ2-7,CASSWKDTGQTYEQYF
TRBD2,TRBV4-2,TRBJ2-5,CASSQERLAGLESQYF
NA,TRBV10-3,TRBJ1-2,CAISESYAYTF
NA,TRBV7-6,TRBJ1-5,CASSSGGESNQPQHF